This T cell receptor beta chain derives from a study of early T cells in non-severe SARS-CoV-2 infection (dated by TCRdb to the early 2020s). Study-wide context: Because TCR sequencing was done on bulk RNA from unsorted whole blood, the alpha and beta chains could not be paired. The full study reports these points: VDJdb matching was skewed toward anti-spike CD8 responses and likely underestimated virus-specific expansions, missing private and CD4 specificities.

Library preparation used 5' RACE. The instrument given in TCRdb is NextSeq 500. The TCR library protocol attached unique molecular identifiers to individual cDNA molecules to correct for sequencing error and PCR bias. TCR alpha and beta chains were both sequenced, and the abundances of alpha and beta sequences in each sample were closely correlated with each other. Per the original workflow: Decombinator V4 was used to annotate TCR sequences for V gene, J gene and CDR3. Expanded TCRs were defined as changing significantly between any two time points under a Poisson model with p below 0.0001. TCR abundances were normalised to the total number of TCRs sequenced per sample and were expressed as counts per million. MAIT TCRs were defined by TRAV1-2 paired with TRAJ12, TRAJ20 or TRAJ33, and iNKT TCRs by TRAV10 paired with TRAJ18. VDJdb, accessed 1 November 2021, was searched for CMV, EBV and SARS-CoV-2 annotated TCRs, excluding TCRs annotated for multiple antigens. TCRdb reprocessing: public reads trimmed at Q25 with fastp, clones called with MiXCR, in-frame beta chains kept. Every distinct CDR3 protein forms one entry, paired with its most common genes and DNA. The V and J calls shown here were made by TCRdb, not taken from the authors' results. This sample comprises tens of thousands of distinct CDR3 sequences, roughly 10% of them detected only once. The top ten constitute roughly 8% of the sample.

Set within a cohort of healthcare workers in London, UK, this nested case-control study involved weekly PCR testing of nasopharyngeal swabs along with blood sampling. Healthcare workers were enrolled in the week of the UK lockdown, from 23 to 31 March 2020, and were followed every week for up to roughly 16 weeks. This clonotype was seen a few times. Its recognized antigen is unknown. Base qualities are not provided; no much larger clone lies one nucleotide away. The germline V gene encodes CDR1 SGHNT and CDR2 YYREEE (reference sequence). Trimming takes 4 bases off V and 7 bases off J; junction bases not matched to a gene: 4. From the cysteine up to the phenylalanine, the CDR3 has a length of 12 residues. The only DNA kept is the CDR3, 36 bases in frame from the first base.

This receptor was identified in an adult who was a healthcare worker with PCR-confirmed SARS-CoV-2 infection or an uninfected control (not recorded which). The sequencing used whole blood, collected at baseline. The rearranged segments are TRBV5-4 and TRBJ1-2, and TRBD1 matches 7 of the central bases. The nucleotides read TGTGCCAGCAGCCGGGACAGACGTGGCTACACCTTC. This codes for CASSRDRRGYTF. The CDR3, completed at both ends by the reference TRBV5-4 and TRBJ1-2 genes, gives the full variable domain ETGVTQSPTHLIKTRGQQVTLRCSSQSGHNTVSWYQQALGQGPQFIFQYYREEENGRGNFPPRFSGLQFPNYSSELNVNALELDDSALYLCASSRDRRGYTFGSGTRLTVV.